The T cell receptor beta chain described here comes from a study of cytomegalovirus exposure and HLA in healthy donors. Study-level results: The authors listed 164 TCR beta chains as cytomegalovirus-associated.

In germline, CDR1 is DFQATT, CDR2 SNEGSKA (reference sequence). V lost 3 bases and J lost 7, with 10 bases in between. The CDR3 is 11 residues long. Sequencing used immunoSEQ multiplex PCR; TCRdb keeps in-frame clones, though not all of them. The data show about 120,000 clones, with 88% seen just once and about 6% held by the top ten. With regard to this clone: Antigen specificity is unknown.

Sequencing used PBMCs. The sequence was obtained from a woman under 30 in good health and CMV-seropositive. V and J are TRBV20-1 and TRBJ2-7; maybe TRBD2 (5 bases). CDR3 coding DNA: TGCAGTGCTAGTTGGTCGGGGGAGCAGTACTTC. Protein: CSASWSGEQYF.